Following are 7 T cell receptor beta chains from one sample sequenced in a study of shared clonotypes between healthy human individuals. The assay was immunoSEQ multiplex PCR, and TCRdb's table has in-frame clones only and misses some. The sample lists over a million clones; around 76% were seen once. The source material was memory CD4+ T cells sorted from blood. As for subset: CD45RA-negative fraction. The receptors stem from a man between 18 and 29 years old in good health.

Regarding this clone: A junction end diverges from the germline sequence, so it may reflect a read error. The V and J genes are TRBV7-7 and TRBJ2-2; D remains unclear. Germline values: CDR1 SSHAT, CDR2 FNYEAQ (reference sequence). The CDR3 totals 15 residues. The CDR3 loop reads CASSLGPAHTGELFF. In DNA form, the CDR3 reads TGTGCTAGCAGCTTAGGTCCTGCCCACACCGGGGAGCTGTTTTTT.

J is TRBJ1-2 and V is TRBV28, with 9 bases matching TRBD1. CDR1 is MDHEN and CDR2 is SYDVKM in the germline V gene. Losses at the gene ends were 1 base for V and 6 bases for J; bases not matched to a gene: 6. CDR3 length equals 15 residues. CDR3 sequence reads: CASSLLADRGDGYTF. For the CDR3, the DNA is TGTGCCAGCAGTTTATTAGCAGACAGGGGGGATGGCTACACCTTC.

The chain is built from TRBV28 and TRBJ1-1, with D maybe TRBD1 (5 bases). The germline V gene has CDR1 MDHEN and CDR2 SYDVKM. The length of the CDR3 is 15 residues. V was trimmed by 2 bases and J by 1 base, leaving 11 bases between them. In DNA form, the CDR3 reads TGTGCCAGCAGTTTACGGAGAGGGGCGAACACTGAAGCTTTCTTT. Translation gives CASSLRRGANTEAFF.

Regarding this clone: A much larger clone lies one base from this, so it may be a read error. Other DNA sequences in this specimen translate into the identical CDR3. The CDR3 region has the DNA TGTGCCAGCAGCTTAGGCAGCACAGATACGCAGTATTTT. Residues: CASSLGSTDTQYF. The V and J genes are TRBV7-9 and TRBJ2-3; D unclear. In germline, CDR1 is SEHNR, CDR2 FQNEAQ (reference sequence). Trimming cost V 1 base and J 0 bases, with 2 bases left between them. The CDR3 sequence is 13 residues long. Full variable domain (outside the CDR3, taken from reference TRBV7-9 and TRBJ2-3): DTGVSQNPRHKITKRGQNVTFRCDPISEHNRLYWYRQTLGQGPEFLTYFQNEAQLEKSRLLSDRFSAERPKGSFSTLEIQRTEQGDSAMYLCASSLGSTDTQYFGPGTRLTVL.

The V and J genes are TRBV9 and TRBJ2-3, with 8 nucleotides matching TRBD1. This CDR3 contains 16 residues. The germline gives CDR1 SGDLS, CDR2 YYNGEE. V shed 2 bases, J shed 0 bases, and the junction held 5 bases outside the gene matches. Written as DNA, the CDR3 is TGTGCCAGCAGCGTGGGACAGGTACCTAGCACAGATACGCAGTATTTT. Residues: CASSVGQVPSTDTQYF.

This chain uses TRBV19 with TRBJ1-2; tentative D call: TRBD1 (5 bases). The germline CDR1 and CDR2 sequences are LNHDA and SQIVND (reference sequence). The V and J ends lost 4 bases and 2 bases respectively, with 11 bases between them. The CDR3 is 14 amino acids. CDR3 sequence reads: CASSNPGRNYGYTF. The CDR3 bases are TGTGCCAGTAGTAACCCAGGGCGGAACTATGGCTACACCTTC.

The V and J genes are TRBV11-3 and TRBJ2-3; D remains ambiguous. This CDR3 is 14 amino acids long. V lost 6 bases to trimming and J lost 0 bases, with 10 bases between them. Germline lookup yields CDR1 SGHNT and CDR2 YENEEA. Written as DNA, the CDR3 is TGTGCCAGCAGTCCCTCCCCTAGCACAGATACGCAGTATTTT. Translation gives CASSPSPSTDTQYF.